The 19 T cell receptor beta chains below come from one sample, sequenced in a study of T cell responses to AZD1222 COVID-19 vaccine. Only in-frame clones appear in the TCRdb table, and some are missing; sequencing was by immunoSEQ multiplex PCR. The data hold fewer than 85,000 clones, with about 91% observed a single time. The material sequenced was peripheral blood, taken on day 0 of AZD1222 vaccination. These receptors were obtained from an adult in good health.

The chain uses TRBV27 and TRBJ1-1; TRBD1 aligns across 8 bases. V lost 8 bases and J lost 1; bases outside the gene matches: 12. This CDR3 contains 16 residues. The germline V gene has CDR1 MNHEY and CDR2 SMNVEV (reference sequence). The CDR3 here is CASGTFSRGPNTEAFF. Here the CDR3 DNA reads TGTGCCAGCGGGACCTTTAGCAGGGGGCCGAACACTGAAGCTTTCTTT.

The chain combines TRBV10-2 with TRBJ1-5, with a possible D match to TRBD1 (6 bases). With 0 bases removed from V and 10 bases from J, the gap between germline ends came to 13 bases. The length of the CDR3 is 14 residues. The germline V gene encodes CDR1 WSHSY and CDR2 SAAADI. For the CDR3, the DNA is TGCGCCAGCAGTGAGTCGACAGGACCTAGTCCCCAGCATTTT. Translating gives CASSESTGPSPQHF.

This chain links TRBV4-2 with TRBJ1-5, with TRBD1 as a possible D gene (6 bases). Germline V gives CDR1 LGHNA, CDR2 YNFKEQ. This CDR3 has 15 amino acids. V was pared by 1 base and J by 6 bases, with 13 bases between. The CDR3 coding sequence is TGTGCCAGCAGCCAAGCTGAGGGGGGCGGTCAGCCCCAGCATTTT. The encoded protein is CASSQAEGGGQPQHF.

The chain employs TRBV10-3 and TRBJ2-7, with D possibly TRBD1 on 6 matching bases. Germline V CDR1 and CDR2: ENHRY, SYGVKD. CDR3 length: 16 amino acids. Trimming took off 0 bases at V and 0 bases at J, with 12 bases between the two ends. This CDR3 is CAISESTGINSYEQYF. The CDR3 nucleotides read TGTGCCATCAGTGAGTCTACAGGGATAAACTCCTACGAGCAGTACTTC.

V usage is TRBV27 and J usage is TRBJ2-7; maybe TRBD2 (6 bases). Trimming removed 8 bases from V and 4 bases from J, with 21 bases in between. Germline V gene data show CDR1 as MNHEY and CDR2 as SMNVEV (reference sequence). CDR3 size: 15 residues. The CDR3 region has the DNA TGTGCCAGCGGATTTAGCCGGGACTCGCCGTACGAGCAGTACTTC. Protein product: CASGFSRDSPYEQYF.

The chain links TRBV3-1 (or the pseudogene TRBV3-2) to TRBJ1-2; TRBD1 matches 7 bases. With 8 bases clipped from V and 6 bases from J, the junction kept 9 bases outside the gene matches. CDR1 LGHDT and CDR2 YNNKEL come from the germline V gene (reference sequence). The CDR3 runs 13 residues. CDR3: CASAWTGFNGYTF. CDR3 bases: TGTGCCAGCGCCTGGACAGGCTTCAATGGCTACACCTTC.

The J gene is TRBJ1-5, the V gene TRBV6-5, with no clear D. Trimming removed 7 bases from V and 5 bases from J, with 18 bases in between. Per germline, CDR1 MNHEY and CDR2 SVGAGI. This CDR3 is 15 amino acids long. As DNA, the CDR3 is TGTGCCAGCAATAACCGGGCACCTTATTATCAGCCCCAGCATTTT. Residues: CASNNRAPYYQPQHF.

This chain joins TRBV7-2 and TRBJ2-2; D unresolved. Trimming shortened V by 1 base and J by 6 bases, and 6 bases separated the two germline ends. Germline V gene lookup returns CDR1 SGHTA and CDR2 FQGNSA. The CDR3 spans 13 residues. The CDR3 region is CASSLGGSGELFF. Written as DNA, the CDR3 is TGTGCCAGCAGCTTAGGCGGCTCCGGGGAGCTGTTTTTT. Complete variable domain (other parts from reference TRBV7-2 and TRBJ2-2): GAGVSQSPSNKVTEKGKDVELRCDPISGHTALYWYRQSLGQGLEFLIYFQGNSAPDKSGLPSDRFSAERTGGSVSTLTIQRTQQEDSAVYLCASSLGGSGELFFGEGSRLTVL.

The rearrangement uses TRBV5-1 and TRBJ2-5; 10 nucleotides align to TRBD2. Germline CDR1 is SGHRS and CDR2 is YFSETQ. J was trimmed by 4 bases and V by 4 bases; bases with no gene match: 13. The CDR3 runs to 17 residues. CDR3 sequence: CASSPGPSGRLGETQYF. In nucleotides, the CDR3 is TGCGCCAGCAGCCCCGGTCCTAGCGGGAGATTAGGAGAGACCCAGTACTTC.

The gene calls are TRBV14 and TRBJ2-7; no reliable D call. The CDR3 has 12 residues. The germline gives CDR1 SGHDN, CDR2 FVKESK. The V end lost 2 bases, the J end lost 6 bases, and 8 bases lay between the germline ends. The DNA for the CDR3 is TGTGCCAGCAGCCAATTAGCCGGCGAGCAGTACTTC. As protein: CASSQLAGEQYF.

The chain links TRBV18 to TRBJ2-7; 8 bases are a match to TRBD1. Germline loops: CDR1 KGHSH, CDR2 LQKENI. V trimming: 5 bases; J trimming: 3 bases; junction bases outside the gene matches: 6. There are 14 residues in the CDR3. The CDR3: CASSSGDRSYEQYF. The CDR3 DNA follows: TGTGCCAGCTCATCAGGGGACAGGAGCTACGAGCAGTACTTC.

This chain uses TRBV9 with TRBJ2-7; D may be TRBD2 (6 bases). Germline CDR1 SGDLS, CDR2 YYNGEE. This CDR3 contains 15 residues. V lost 0 bases to trimming and J lost 2 bases, with 12 bases between them. CDR3 nucleotides: TGTGCCAGCAGCGTAGAGTGGGGGGAAGCCTACGAGCAGTACTTC. Amino acids: CASSVEWGEAYEQYF.

The genes are TRBV11-2 and TRBJ2-6; weak D call: TRBD2 (6 bases). The CDR3 extends over 16 amino acids. Germline CDR1 reads SGHAT; CDR2 reads FQNNGV. V gave up 5 bases and J gave up 3 bases, with 14 bases separating them. The CDR3 loop reads CASSPSWRVGANVLTF. In DNA, the CDR3 is TGTGCCAGCAGCCCCAGTTGGAGGGTTGGGGCCAACGTCCTGACTTTC.

The chain recombines TRBV7-9 with TRBJ1-2; no clear D gene. CDR1 and CDR2 (germline): SEHNR, FQNEAQ (reference sequence). The CDR3 spans 14 residues. V was pared by 5 bases and J by 8 bases, with 18 bases between. Written as DNA, the CDR3 is TGTGCCAGCAGCCTCGATGGTCCACTTGAAGGCTACACCTTC. The encoded protein is CASSLDGPLEGYTF.

The J gene is TRBJ1-4, the V gene TRBV7-9, with 7 bases fitting TRBD1. The germline CDR1 and CDR2 sequences are SEHNR and FQNEAQ (reference sequence). Germline trimming cut 5 bases from V and 7 bases from J; bases unmatched to any gene: 13. CDR3 length: 16 residues. CDR3 protein: CASSDIKTGNREKLFF. The CDR3, as DNA: TGTGCCAGCAGCGATATTAAGACAGGGAATCGTGAAAAACTGTTTTTT.

The chain uses TRBV4-2 and TRBJ2-3, with 11 positions matching TRBD2. Germline loops: CDR1 LGHNA, CDR2 YNFKEQ. The trim removed 1 base at V and 3 bases at J, leaving 3 bases unmatched. The CDR3 covers 16 residues. The CDR3: CASSQGLAGGTDTQYF. In nucleotides, the CDR3 is TGTGCCAGCAGCCAAGGGCTAGCGGGAGGTACAGATACGCAGTATTTT.

There are a few counts of this clone. J is TRBJ2-2 and V is TRBV11-2, with a weak D call TRBD1 (6 bases). The CDR3 loop spans 14 amino acids. CDR1 is SGHAT and CDR2 is FQNNGV in the germline V gene. The V end lost 3 bases, the J end lost 5 bases, and 10 bases lay between the germline ends. CDR3 nucleotide sequence: TGTGCCAGCAGCTTCACTCAGGGGACCGGGGAGCTGTTTTTT. Its protein product is CASSFTQGTGELFF.

The chain employs TRBV30 and TRBJ1-1, with D unresolved. CDR3 length equals 15 residues. V was cut by 5 bases and J by 0 bases, with 16 bases left in between. Germline V CDR1 and CDR2: GTSNPN, SVGIG (reference sequence). CDR3 in amino acids: CAWAQDGRMNTEAFF. As DNA, the CDR3 is TGTGCCTGGGCGCAGGATGGGCGTATGAACACTGAAGCTTTCTTT.

This clone came up once. The rearrangement links TRBV20-1 to TRBJ1-1, with unresolved D. In germline, CDR1 is DFQATT, CDR2 SNEGSKA (reference sequence). The CDR3 is made up of 11 amino acids. V was cut by 4 bases and J by 0 bases, with 3 bases left in between. CDR3 nucleotides: TGCAGTGCTATTGTGAACACTGAAGCTTTCTTT. Its translation: CSAIVNTEAFF.